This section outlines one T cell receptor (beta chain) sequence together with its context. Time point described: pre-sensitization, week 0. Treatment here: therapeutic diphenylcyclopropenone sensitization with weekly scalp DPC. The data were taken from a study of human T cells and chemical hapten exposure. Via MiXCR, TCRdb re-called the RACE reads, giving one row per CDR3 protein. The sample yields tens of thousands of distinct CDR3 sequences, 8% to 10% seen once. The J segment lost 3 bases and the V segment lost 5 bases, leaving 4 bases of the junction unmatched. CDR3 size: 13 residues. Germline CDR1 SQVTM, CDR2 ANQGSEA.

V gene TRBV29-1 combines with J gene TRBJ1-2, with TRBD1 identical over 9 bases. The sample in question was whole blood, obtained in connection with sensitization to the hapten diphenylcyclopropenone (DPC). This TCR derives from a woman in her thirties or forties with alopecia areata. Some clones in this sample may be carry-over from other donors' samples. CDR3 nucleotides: TGCAGCGTTTCCCGGGACAGGGACTATGGCTACACCTTC. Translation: CSVSRDRDYGYTF.